A selection of T cell receptor beta chains follows, all from one sample in a study of blood T cell repertoires in COVID-19. Only in-frame clones appear in the TCRdb table, and some are missing; sequencing was by immunoSEQ multiplex PCR. Found here are some 190,000 clones, around 88% of them singletons; the top ten hold approximately 1.5%. The sample taken for sequencing was peripheral blood. These receptors all come from a man aged 18 to 35 with active or convalescent COVID-19. CDR3s include the opening cysteine and the closing phenylalanine or tryptophan. The D gene is left open where the match is weak.

D,J,V,DNA,CDR3
TRBD1,TRBJ1-6,TRBV2,TGTGCCAGCTACCGGGACAGGGGTAATTCACCCCTCCACTTT,CASYRDRGNSPLHF
NA,TRBJ1-2,TRBV15,TGTGCCACCAGCCGGGCGGGGGTTGGGTCCGGCTACACCTTC,CATSRAGVGSGYTF
NA,TRBJ2-2,TRBV5-6,TGTGCCAGCAGCTTTCAGATATGGGGCGGTATGTCCACCGGGGAGCTGTTTTTT,CASSFQIWGGMSTGELFF
NA,TRBJ1-2,TRBV10-3,TGTGCCATCAGTGAGTCGGGGGCCGGCTACACCTTC,CAISESGAGYTF
NA,TRBJ2-5,TRBV29-1,TGCAGCGTTGAGAGCGGACAAGAGACCCAGTACTTC,CSVESGQETQYF
TRBD2,TRBJ2-7,TRBV4-3,TGCGCCAGCAGCCAAGATATCGGCCTAGCGGGCGTCGAGCAGTACTTC,CASSQDIGLAGVEQYF
NA,TRBJ2-3,TRBV6-4,TGTGCCAGCAGGGCTTATAGCACAGATACGCAGTATTTT,CASRAYSTDTQYF
TRBD2,TRBJ2-1,TRBV7-6,TGTGCCAGCAGCTTATTGGGACTAGCGTTGAGCTCCTACAATGAGCAGTTCTTC,CASSLLGLALSSYNEQFF
NA,TRBJ1-4,TRBV30,TGTGCCTGGTCTCCGAGGGCTAATGAAAAACTGTTTTTT,CAWSPRANEKLFF
NA,TRBJ1-1,TRBV7-9,TGTGCCAGCAGCTCCCAAAACAGGGATATGAACACTGAAGCTTTCTTT,CASSSQNRDMNTEAFF
TRBD2,TRBJ2-2,TRBV2,TGTGCCAGCAGGGGACTAGCGGGAGGGCATGGCGGGGAGCTGTTTTTT,CASRGLAGGHGGELFF
NA,TRBJ2-7,TRBV18,TGTGCCAGCTCACGGGACTCAAACTACGAGCAGTACTTC,CASSRDSNYEQYF
TRBD1,TRBJ2-1,TRBV30,TGTGCCTGGAGTCGGGCAGGGGGCGTCAATGAGCAGTTCTTC,CAWSRAGGVNEQFF
NA,TRBJ1-1,TRBV30,TGTGCCTGGAGTGTCGGTATCGGGGGCACTGAAGCTTTCTTT,CAWSVGIGGTEAFF
NA,TRBJ2-7,TRBV21-1,TGTGCCAGCAGTACTAGCGGCCGCACCTACGAGCAGTACTTC,CASSTSGRTYEQYF
TRBD1,TRBJ1-2,TRBV30,TGTGCCTGGAGTGAGACAGGGGTCGATGGCTACACCTTC,CAWSETGVDGYTF
NA,TRBJ2-1,TRBV4-2,TGTGCCAGCAGCCAAGATCCAACGGGAGCCTCGATATTGGATGAGCAGTTCTTC,CASSQDPTGASILDEQFF
NA,TRBJ1-4,TRBV28,TGTGCCAGCAGTTTATTGGAGGGGGGGAAACTGTTTTTT,CASSLLEGGKLFF
NA,TRBJ2-7,TRBV7-6,TGTGCCAGCAGCCCCGCCGTAGGACAGACCTACGAGCAGTACTTC,CASSPAVGQTYEQYF
NA,TRBJ1-5,TRBV6-5,TGTGCCAGCAGCGGTCGGGGAAGCAATCAGCCCCAGCATTTT,CASSGRGSNQPQHF
TRBD2,TRBJ2-5,TRBV5-6,TGTGCCAGCAACCCAGCGGGAGGTCAAGAGACCCAGTACTTC,CASNPAGGQETQYF
TRBD2,TRBJ2-1,TRBV4-2,TGTGCCAGCAGCCAGACGACTAGCGGGACCTACAATGAGCAGTTCTTC,CASSQTTSGTYNEQFF
NA,TRBJ1-2,TRBV14,TGTGCCAGCAGCCAAGCGGCCAGGCCGTATGGCTACACCTTC,CASSQAARPYGYTF